This T cell receptor (beta chain) was profiled in a study of T cells in Graves' hyperthyroidism and ophthalmopathy. This CDR3 spans 12 amino acids. CDR1 DFQATT and CDR2 SNEGSKA come from the germline V gene (reference sequence). V lost 3 bases to trimming and J lost 7 bases; unmatched junction nucleotides: 4. Amplification of TCR beta CDR3 regions used RNA as the template. Using the HTBI primer set, a first-round RT-PCR was run on the TCR CDR3. TCRdb analysed the multiplex PCR reads with MiXCR anew, one entry per CDR3 protein. The table lists around 250,000 distinct CDR3 sequences, around 15% of them singletons, with 25% to 30% in the top ten.

The genes are TRBV20-1 and TRBJ2-3; 7 bases align to TRBD2. Sequencing was carried out using blood. This TCR was sampled from a woman between 18 and 29 years old with Graves' ophthalmopathy. In DNA, the CDR3 is TGCAGTGCTAGCGCGGGACTATATACGCAGTATTTT. Amino acid sequence: CSASAGLYTQYF.